What follows are 3 T cell receptor beta chains derived from one specimen sequenced in a study of human CD8 memory T cell subsets. A UMI-labeled 5' RACE approach was the method that produced the TCR beta libraries. TCRdb re-called the 5' RACE reads; every CDR3 protein appears as one record, without DNA. This sample contains 12,000 or so distinct CDR3 sequences. Sequenced: CD8+ T cells from PBMCs. These TCRs come from a human donor in good health.

The chain recombines TRBV4-3 with TRBJ2-7. This CDR3 has 14 amino acids. Germline CDR1 and CDR2: LGHNA and YSLEER. The CDR3 spells CASSQAGDSYEQYF.

The chain couples TRBV10-3 to TRBJ2-7; the TCRdb D gene call, TRBD2, has no DNA to confirm it. Germline loops: CDR1 ENHRY, CDR2 SYGVKD. CDR3 length: 16 amino acids. The CDR3 protein is CAISDPASGSTYEQYF.

In terms of frequency, this clonotype is medium-sized. This chain connects TRBV27 to TRBJ1-5; TCRdb picks TRBD1, but there is no DNA to check that call. The CDR3 is 14 residues long. Per germline, CDR1 MNHEY and CDR2 SMNVEV (reference sequence). The CDR3 reads CASSLQGFNQPQHF.